The clone carrying this T cell receptor beta chain has a handful of counts. What it binds is unknown. The CDR3 totals 17 residues. V lost 6 bases and J lost 3; bases outside the gene matches: 13. CDR1 MNHEY and CDR2 SVGEGT come from the germline V gene. The entry originates in a study of blood T cells in healthy people across ages. Study-wide points: Age brought a roughly linear fall in TCR beta diversity measured per million T cells.

Primers used in a second PCR of roughly 7 to 11 cycles were a sample-barcoded 5' primer and a J-beta primer mix. Researchers report that a template-switch adaptor with 12 random nucleotides tagged each cDNA molecule. Sequencing of every sample gave 2.5 million or more CDR3-containing paired-end reads. TCRdb re-called the 5' RACE reads through MiXCR, storing one row per CDR3 protein. Of more than 750,000 distinct CDR3 sequences listed, about 27% are singletons. The same data also contributed to another study, on T cells of mothers and their children.

The clonotype was recovered from a woman aged 40 to 49 in good health. The material sequenced was blood. V is TRBV6-2 or TRBV6-3 and J is TRBJ2-7; 11 nucleotides line up with TRBD1. For the CDR3, the DNA is TGTGCCAGCAGGCCCGTCCTAAGGGGACAGGGGGGCTACGAGCAGTACTTC. Its protein is CASRPVLRGQGGYEQYF.